These 24 T cell receptor beta chains were sequenced from one sample in a study of cytomegalovirus exposure and HLA in healthy donors. The PCR had 60 Vbeta and 13 Jbeta primers. The method was immunoSEQ multiplex PCR; TCRdb's version includes in-frame clones alone and lacks a portion of them. The table lists about 160,000 clones, 70% to 80% of them singletons, with about 9.6% in the top ten. The sequencing input was PBMCs. The source is a man aged 18 to 30 in good health and CMV-seropositive.

The rearrangement joins TRBV5-1 to TRBJ1-1, with a tentative D call TRBD1 (6 bases). V was trimmed by 9 bases and J by 3 bases, leaving 12 bases between them. Germline-derived CDR1 and CDR2 are SGHRS and YFSETQ. The CDR3 covers 12 residues. DNA of the CDR3: TGCGCCACGACACAGGGCGACACTGAAGCTTTCTTT. Residues: CATTQGDTEAFF.

The chain recombines TRBV5-4 with TRBJ2-1; perhaps TRBD2 as D (6 bases). CDR3 length equals 17 residues. Germline CDR1 is SGHNT and CDR2 is YYREEE (reference sequence). The germline V and J ends were trimmed by 3 bases and 5 bases, with 21 bases remaining between them. CDR3: CASSSRARAGRDNEQFF. CDR3 nucleotide sequence: TGTGCCAGCAGCTCCCGGGCGAGGGCGGGAAGAGACAATGAGCAGTTCTTC.

The gene calls are TRBV2 and TRBJ2-7; TRBD1 agrees at 8 bases. CDR3 length: 18 residues. Germline-derived CDR1 and CDR2 are SNHLY and FYNNEI. After removal of 4 bases from V and 0 bases from J, the junction contained 14 bases not matched to a gene. The CDR3 bases are TGTGCCAGCAGTGTACCCGACGAAGACAGGGGAATCTCCTACGAGCAGTACTTC. Its translation is CASSVPDEDRGISYEQYF.

This clone has only a few counts. The chain recombines TRBV7-2 with TRBJ2-1; no definite D call. Trimming stripped 2 bases from V and 0 bases from J, with 11 bases between. CDR1 and CDR2 (germline): SGHTA, FQGNSA. The CDR3 extends over 16 amino acids. DNA for the CDR3: TGTGCCAGCAGCTTACCCCTCGGTAGCTCCTACAATGAGCAGTTCTTC. Protein sequence: CASSLPLGSSYNEQFF.

This clone has just a few counts. J is TRBJ2-2 and V is TRBV10-2; a possible D gene is TRBD1 (6 bases). The CDR3 length is 14 residues. CDR1 is WSHSY and CDR2 is SAAADI in the germline V gene. With 7 bases removed from V and 3 bases from J, the gap between germline ends came to 12 bases. In DNA, the CDR3 is TGCGCCAGCAAACGGGACACAGACACCGGGGAGCTGTTTTTT. Its translation: CASKRDTDTGELFF.

CDR3 nucleotide sequence: TGCGCCAGCAGCTTGGTAACCCGGGAGACCCAGTACTTC. Encoded protein: CASSLVTRETQYF. The chain has TRBV5-1 and TRBJ2-5; no clear D. V lost 0 bases, J lost 5 bases, and 8 bases lay in between. The CDR3 runs to 13 residues. Germline assignment: CDR1 SGHRS and CDR2 YFSETQ.

This clone appeared a single time. The chain joins TRBV11-1 to TRBJ2-1, with 8 nucleotides matching TRBD2. The CDR3 runs 17 residues. The V gene's germline CDR1 is SGHAT and CDR2 FQDESV (reference sequence). The V gene end was trimmed by 2 bases and the J gene end by 2 bases; junction bases not matched to a gene: 8. The CDR3 DNA is TGTGCCAGCAGCTTAAGCGCGGGAGGCTCGACCTACAATGAGCAGTTCTTC. Translating it yields CASSLSAGGSTYNEQFF.

The chain carries TRBV14 and TRBJ2-7; TRBD1 matches 10 bases. V was pared by 4 bases and J by 7 bases, with 10 bases of the junction left unmatched. Germline V gene data show CDR1 as SGHDN and CDR2 as FVKESK. The CDR3 has 15 amino acids. As DNA, the CDR3 is TGTGCCAGCAGCCGACGGTGGGACAGGGGCGAAGAGCAGTACTTC. Translating it yields CASSRRWDRGEEQYF.

This chain connects TRBV6-5 to TRBJ2-5; the match to TRBD1 covers 7 bases. Germline V CDR1 and CDR2: MNHEY, SVGAGI. CDR3 size: 15 residues. Trimming removed 2 bases from V and 11 bases from J; junction bases left unmatched: 14. CDR3 DNA: TGTGCCAGCAGTTACGAACTACCACGGGACAGCTCTCAGTACTTC. Protein: CASSYELPRDSSQYF.

The chain carries TRBV6-1 and TRBJ2-6; the match to TRBD1 covers 8 bases. The CDR3 totals 16 residues. CDR1 is MNHNS, CDR2 SASEGT, per germline. Trimming removed 3 bases from V and 5 bases from J; junction bases left unmatched: 6. The chain's CDR3 is CASSEDRQGRANVLTF. For the CDR3, the DNA is TGTGCCAGCAGTGAGGACCGACAGGGGAGGGCCAACGTCCTGACTTTC.

V and J are TRBV11-2 and TRBJ1-1, with D perhaps TRBD1 (6 bases). The CDR3 contains 15 residues. Trimming took 4 bases from V and 2 from J, leaving 14 bases between them. Germline V gives CDR1 SGHAT, CDR2 FQNNGV. Here the CDR3 DNA reads TGTGCCAGCAGCTCGTGGACAGCAATAAACACTGAAGCTTTCTTT. Amino acid sequence: CASSSWTAINTEAFF.

The J gene is TRBJ2-3, the V gene TRBV5-1, with TRBD1 matching 7 bases. Germline loops: CDR1 SGHRS, CDR2 YFSETQ. The CDR3 totals 14 residues. J lost 0 bases, V lost 4 bases, and 2 bases had no gene match. CDR3 sequence (DNA): TGCGCCAGCAGCCCGGACAGGAGCACAGATACGCAGTATTTT. Protein product: CASSPDRSTDTQYF.

CDR3 amino acids: CASSLESGTGDGGYTF. In DNA, the CDR3 is TGCGCCAGCAGCTTGGAAAGTGGGACAGGGGATGGGGGCTACACCTTC. The chain couples TRBV5-1 to TRBJ1-2, with 10 bases lining up with TRBD1. Trimming at V came to 0 bases and at J to 8 bases, leaving 10 bases not matched to a gene. Germline CDR1 SGHRS, CDR2 YFSETQ. CDR3 length: 16 residues.

This chain uses TRBV4-1 with TRBJ1-4; the D gene is possibly TRBD1 (6 bases). V lost 4 bases, J lost 3 bases, and 18 bases lay in between. CDR1 and CDR2 (germline): MGHRA, YSYEKL. The CDR3 contains 17 residues. Written as DNA, the CDR3 is TGCGCCAGCAGCCTAAGTAATGCAGGGGCGGCTAATGAAAAACTGTTTTTT. Protein sequence: CASSLSNAGAANEKLFF.

The gene calls are TRBV6-6 and TRBJ1-5; no clear D. Trimming left V 6 bases short and J 6 bases short, with 9 bases between. This CDR3 has 12 amino acids. In germline, CDR1 is MNHNY, CDR2 SVGAGI (reference sequence). The CDR3 loop reads CASSPNFQPQHF. The CDR3 DNA follows: TGTGCCAGCAGCCCTAACTTTCAGCCCCAGCATTTT.

V and J are TRBV19 and TRBJ1-5; 7 bases are shared with TRBD1. Germline loops: CDR1 LNHDA, CDR2 SQIVND (reference sequence). The CDR3 length is 18 residues. Trimming cost V 3 bases and J 2 bases; bases outside gene matches: 13. CDR3 nucleotides: TGTGCCAGTAGTATTTCCGGACAGGTGAGGATGGGCAATCAGCCCCAGCATTTT. This gives the protein CASSISGQVRMGNQPQHF.

The J gene is TRBJ2-7, the V gene TRBV6-1, with D possibly matching TRBD1 (6 bases). With 2 bases removed from V and 0 bases from J, the gap between germline ends came to 8 bases. This CDR3 comprises 14 residues. Per germline, CDR1 MNHNS and CDR2 SASEGT. The CDR3: CASSEQQGSYEQYF. The CDR3 DNA is TGTGCCAGCAGTGAACAACAGGGCTCCTACGAGCAGTACTTC.

The chain uses TRBV4-1 and TRBJ2-7, with D perhaps matching TRBD1 (6 bases). The CDR3 covers 15 residues. V was trimmed by 1 base and J by 4 bases, leaving 14 bases between them. Germline CDR1 and CDR2: MGHRA and YSYEKL. The CDR3 region is CASSQGPQGAYEQYF. Here the CDR3 DNA reads TGCGCCAGCAGCCAAGGGCCACAGGGTGCGTACGAGCAGTACTTC.

This clone was picked up a small number of times. The chain employs TRBV27 and TRBJ1-2; TRBD1 is a possible D gene (6 bases). The V end lost 4 bases, the J end lost 11 bases, and 11 bases lay between the germline ends. The CDR3 has 11 residues. Germline V gene data show CDR1 as MNHEY and CDR2 as SMNVEV (reference sequence). The CDR3 spells CASSSGQWYTF. CDR3 sequence (DNA): TGTGCCAGCAGTTCTGGACAGTGGTACACCTTC.

The chain uses TRBV13 and TRBJ2-7, with 7 bases identical to TRBD2. The ends lost 5 bases at V and 4 bases at J; junction bases unmatched: 8. Germline CDR1 and CDR2: PRHDT and FYEKMQ (reference sequence). There are 14 residues in the CDR3. The CDR3 DNA follows: TGTGCCAGCAGCGAGGTACGCGGGGGTTACGAGCAGTACTTC. Its protein product is CASSEVRGGYEQYF.

The gene calls are TRBV6-5 and TRBJ2-1; 8 bases match TRBD2. The V and J ends lost 0 bases and 6 bases, in that order; junction bases with no gene match: 4. In germline, CDR1 is MNHEY, CDR2 SVGAGI. CDR3 length: 15 residues. The CDR3 here is CASSYSGTSRNEQFF. CDR3 bases: TGTGCCAGCAGTTACTCGGGGACTAGTCGCAATGAGCAGTTCTTC.

This chain connects TRBV12-5 to TRBJ2-1; 13 bases are a match to TRBD2. The CDR3 contains 16 residues. The ends lost 0 bases at V and 9 bases at J; junction bases unmatched: 5. CDR1 and CDR2 (germline): LGHNT, FRNRAP. CDR3 region: CASGLVRTSGSGEQFF. The CDR3 bases are TGTGCTAGTGGTTTGGTTAGGACTAGCGGGAGTGGTGAGCAGTTCTTC.

Only one count was recorded for this clone. The genes are TRBV5-1 and TRBJ1-1, with D perhaps TRBD1 (5 bases). The CDR3 has 14 residues. The V end was cut by 0 bases, the J end by 4 bases, with 10 bases between. Germline V gives CDR1 SGHRS, CDR2 YFSETQ. CDR3 sequence (DNA): TGCGCCAGCAGCTTGGCCGCGGGGGGCACTGAAGCTTTCTTT. Translated, it gives CASSLAAGGTEAFF.

The V and J genes are TRBV7-7 and TRBJ2-7; 7 bases map to TRBD2. Germline-derived CDR1 and CDR2 are SSHAT and FNYEAQ (reference sequence). The CDR3 consists of 14 residues. V lost 3 bases and J lost 3; bases outside the gene matches: 5. Here the CDR3 DNA reads TGTGCCAGCAGCTTCGGGCGGGAGTTCTACGAGCAGTACTTC. The encoded protein is CASSFGREFYEQYF.